This T cell receptor (beta chain) comes out of a study of T cell responses to AZD1222 COVID-19 vaccine. Study-level findings and limits: At 160-218 and 743-854, vaccine-associated CD4 TCRs were dominant, and they spanned spike. Seropositive status at baseline applied to only a handful of AZD1222 recipients.

This CDR3 contains 16 residues. V was clipped by 4 bases and J by 4 bases, with 17 bases between them. Germline CDR1 reads MNHEY; CDR2 reads SMNVEV (reference sequence). Data came from immunoSEQ multiplex PCR; TCRdb stores just in-frame clones and leaves some out. The sample includes fewer than 150,000 clones, 75% to 90% of them seen just once. This clone was seen only a few times. The target antigen is unknown. This TCR was sampled from an adult in good health. This chain uses TRBV27 with TRBJ2-1; D is perhaps TRBD1 (5 bases). This specimen consisted of peripheral blood, obtained on day 0 of AZD1222 vaccination. CDR3 region: CASSWDPTASYNEQFF. The CDR3 DNA is TGTGCCAGCAGTTGGGATCCGACAGCTTCTTACAATGAGCAGTTCTTC.